This TCR beta chain was identified during a study of brain T cells in children with intractable seizures. Overall study findings and caveats: Viral specificity was inferred only from CDR3 similarity; HCMV serostatus was unknown. Absence of clones before surgery may stem from lower sequencing depth.

Sequencing was limited to surgery cases with top T cell transcript signatures in brain tissue. At least one anti-epileptic drug was given before surgery. The CDR3 runs 15 residues. The germline gives CDR1 KGHSH, CDR2 LQKENI. V gave up 1 base and J gave up 4 bases, with 13 bases separating them. The protocol was immunoSEQ multiplex PCR, while the TCRdb copy is restricted to in-frame clones and leaves out a portion. The data show under 45,000 clones, with about 93% seen just once and 6.3% held by the top ten. This clone was counted only a few times. Its matching antigen is unknown. The sample was peripheral blood, taken at surgery. This rearrangement joins TRBV18 to TRBJ1-2; tentatively, D is TRBD1 (5 bases). This clonotype was sampled from a girl aged 2-10 years with tuberous sclerosis and intractable seizures. CDR3 in amino acids: CASSPQAGGAYGYTF. For the CDR3, the DNA is TGTGCCAGCTCACCACAGGCAGGCGGGGCCTATGGCTACACCTTC.